The 16 T cell receptor beta chains below come from one sample, sequenced in a study of human thymus T cells. Libraries were prepared by immunoSEQ multiplex PCR; TCRdb keeps only in-frame clonotypes and omits some of them. The sample lists some 120,000 clones, around 95% occurring once. Resections removed during corrective heart surgery provided the thymus tissue used. What was sequenced was thymus tissue. The receptors come from a boy in the first two years of life with a congenital heart defect but otherwise immunologically healthy.

The chain joins TRBV12-5 to TRBJ2-2; the D call may be TRBD1 or TRBD2 (7 bases each). The CDR3 is 15 amino acids. Germline V gene sequence: CDR1 LGHNT, CDR2 FRNRAP. Trimming stripped 6 bases from V and 4 bases from J, with 15 bases between. DNA for the CDR3: TGTGCTAGTGGCCTCAGGGGGGAGGGCACCGGGGAGCTGTTTTTT. It is translated as CASGLRGEGTGELFF.

The chain uses TRBV6-5 and TRBJ1-6, with TRBD1 as a possible D gene (5 bases). This CDR3 is built from 14 residues. Trimming cost V 2 bases and J 7 bases, with 9 bases left between them. Germline V gene sequence: CDR1 MNHEY, CDR2 SVGAGI. The CDR3 protein is CASSYRGGNSPLHF. The CDR3 DNA is TGTGCCAGCAGTTACCGGGGGGGGAATTCACCCCTCCACTTT.

This chain connects TRBV9 to TRBJ1-6; 10 bases are shared with TRBD1. V trimming: 4 bases; J trimming: 8 bases; junction bases outside the gene matches: 3. From germline, CDR1 is SGDLS and CDR2 YYNGEE. The CDR3 sequence is 14 residues long. Written as DNA, the CDR3 is TGTGCCAGCAGCCCCGGGACAGGGGATTCACCCCTCCACTTT. As protein: CASSPGTGDSPLHF.

This chain connects TRBV6-5 to TRBJ1-3; D possibly corresponds to TRBD1 (6 bases). This CDR3 has 13 amino acids. Trimming took off 6 bases at V and 2 bases at J, with 8 bases between the two ends. Germline CDR1 reads MNHEY; CDR2 reads SVGAGI. CDR3 in amino acids: CASRGGPGNTIYF. CDR3 coding DNA: TGTGCCAGCAGGGGGGGGCCTGGAAACACCATATATTTT.

This chain links TRBV25-1 with TRBJ1-2; 8 positions agree with TRBD1. The V segment lost 4 bases and the J segment 2 bases; nucleotides outside the gene matches: 9. CDR3 length: 16 amino acids. Germline V gene data show CDR1 as MGHDK and CDR2 as SYGVNS. The CDR3 DNA reads TGTGCCAGCAGTGGCGGGGACAGGCCGGTGAACTATGGCTACACCTTC. This translates into CASSGGDRPVNYGYTF.

The rearrangement uses TRBV9 and TRBJ2-3; tentatively, D is TRBD1 (5 bases). Germline CDR1 SGDLS, CDR2 YYNGEE. This CDR3 has 14 residues. Trimming removed 2 bases at V and 2 bases at J, with 9 bases between. CDR3 residues: CASSVQGVTDTQYF. CDR3 sequence (DNA): TGTGCCAGCAGCGTTCAGGGTGTCACAGATACGCAGTATTTT.

This chain uses TRBV28 with TRBJ2-3; the D gene is possibly TRBD2 (6 bases). The CDR3 extends over 16 amino acids. The V end was cut by 3 bases, the J end by 4 bases, with 17 bases between. Germline V CDR1 and CDR2: MDHEN, SYDVKM. This chain's CDR3 is CASSFPRLGFADTQYF. The CDR3 DNA reads TGTGCCAGCAGTTTCCCTCGACTAGGTTTCGCAGATACGCAGTATTTT. The full variable domain, completed using reference TRBV28 and TRBJ2-3, is DVKVTQSSRYLVKRTGEKVFLECVQDMDHENMFWYRQDPGLGLRLIYFSYDVKMKEKGDIPEGYSVSREKKERFSLILESASTNQTSMYLCASSFPRLGFADTQYFGPGTRLTVL.

The gene calls are TRBV28 and TRBJ1-2; the match to TRBD1 covers 7 bases. There are 16 residues in the CDR3. Looked up from germline, CDR1 is MDHEN and CDR2 is SYDVKM. The junction had 14 bases not matched to a gene; V was cut back by 4 bases and J by 6 bases. CDR3 loop: CASSSRTGLPLDGYTF. Written as DNA, the CDR3 is TGTGCCAGCAGTTCGCGGACAGGCCTCCCCCTCGATGGCTACACCTTC.

This chain joins TRBV7-2 and TRBJ2-3; D is perhaps TRBD2 (5 bases). V shed 8 bases and J shed 3 bases, with 6 bases lying between them. CDR3 length: 11 amino acids. CDR1 is SGHTA, CDR2 FQGNSA, per germline. CDR3 DNA sequence: TGTGCCAGCGGACTTACAGATACGCAGTATTTT. It encodes CASGLTDTQYF. The complete variable domain, with remaining parts taken from reference TRBV7-2 and TRBJ2-3, reads GAGVSQSPSNKVTEKGKDVELRCDPISGHTALYWYRQSLGQGLEFLIYFQGNSAPDKSGLPSDRFSAERTGGSVSTLTIQRTQQEDSAVYLCASGLTDTQYFGPGTRLTVL.

The chain carries TRBV28 and TRBJ2-4; TRBD2 matches at 10 bases. CDR3 length equals 19 residues. CDR1 MDHEN and CDR2 SYDVKM come from the germline V gene. The V and J ends lost 4 bases and 7 bases, in that order; junction bases with no gene match: 19. The CDR3 nucleotides read TGTGCCAGCAGTTCATGGACTAGCGGCCTCCCAACAGTTATGAACATTCAGTACTTC. Translation: CASSSWTSGLPTVMNIQYF.

This chain links TRBV12-5 with TRBJ1-5; D possibly corresponds to TRBD1 (5 bases). Germline CDR1 and CDR2: LGHNT and FRNRAP. Trimming stripped 4 bases from V and 1 base from J, with 11 bases between. This CDR3 contains 15 residues. As DNA, the CDR3 is TGTGCTAGTGGTTCACAGGTCCGGAGCAATCAGCCCCAGCATTTT. This codes for CASGSQVRSNQPQHF.

The chain couples TRBV9 to TRBJ2-5, with D tentatively TRBD1 (5 bases). Germline V gene lookup returns CDR1 SGDLS and CDR2 YYNGEE. Trimming took off 0 bases at V and 5 bases at J, with 17 bases between the two ends. This CDR3 has 16 amino acids. The CDR3 sequence is CASSVGRGAKGETQYF. CDR3 sequence (DNA): TGTGCCAGCAGCGTAGGAAGGGGCGCAAAGGGGGAGACCCAGTACTTC.

This clone was counted between two and nine times. V and J are TRBV14 and TRBJ1-6; a weak D match, TRBD1 (6 bases). V was pared by 3 bases and J by 2 bases, with 14 bases between. From germline, CDR1 is SGHDN and CDR2 FVKESK. This CDR3 is 17 amino acids long. This CDR3 is CASSHLGRGAYNSPLHF. The CDR3 DNA follows: TGTGCCAGCAGCCACCTTGGCAGGGGCGCCTATAATTCACCCCTCCACTTT.

V usage is TRBV18 and J usage is TRBJ2-7; TRBD1 agrees at 9 bases. The V and J ends lost 4 bases and 11 bases, in that order; junction bases with no gene match: 18. Germline values: CDR1 KGHSH, CDR2 LQKENI. The CDR3 is 16 residues long. CDR3 in amino acids: CASSLRTGAGPGEKYF. As DNA, the CDR3 is TGTGCCAGCTCACTAAGGACAGGGGCCGGACCCGGTGAGAAGTACTTC.

This rearrangement joins TRBV4-2 to TRBJ2-7; maybe TRBD2 (7 bases). V was trimmed by 1 base and J by 5 bases, leaving 15 bases between them. Germline CDR1 LGHNA, CDR2 YNFKEQ. CDR3 size: 15 residues. Here the CDR3 reads CASSQAGEGRNEQYF. DNA of the CDR3: TGTGCCAGCAGCCAAGCAGGGGAGGGGAGGAACGAGCAGTACTTC.

CDR3: CASSWRGPHHPNYGYTF. Written as DNA, the CDR3 is TGCGCCAGCAGCTGGCGGGGTCCGCACCACCCTAACTATGGCTACACCTTC. This rearrangement joins TRBV5-1 to TRBJ1-2; D ambiguous. Germline-derived CDR1 and CDR2 are SGHRS and YFSETQ. The CDR3 extends over 17 amino acids. Between the trimmed V and J ends, which lost 3 bases and 0 bases, there was a span of 18 bases.